This T cell receptor (beta chain) derives from a study of blood T cells in healthy people across ages. The sample, roughly 9.5 milliliters of peripheral blood, was drawn from each donor. This clonotype came up a few times. Antigen unknown. A second PCR of about 7 to 11 cycles used a sample-barcoded 5' primer and a J-beta primer mix. Paired-end reads containing CDR3 totaled no fewer than 2.5 million for each sample. TCRdb called the 5' RACE reads again in MiXCR, with one record for every CDR3 protein. The sample includes about 570,000 distinct CDR3 sequences, roughly 29% of them seen just once. Study observations and caveats: Donor CMV status, an unknown factor, possibly confounded changes in expanded clonotypes. Naive T cell percentage and TCR beta diversity correlated strongly.

Sequenced input: blood. This receptor was obtained from a woman in her sixties or seventies in good health.

The CDR3 DNA follows: TGTGCCAGCAGCACCCGGACTAGCGGGGGCCCGATGGGTACGCAGTATTTT. Protein sequence: CASSTRTSGGPMGTQYF. V usage is TRBV7-2 and J usage is TRBJ2-3, with 13 bases identical to TRBD2. The V gene end was trimmed by 5 bases and the J gene end by 8 bases; junction bases not matched to a gene: 13. Germline CDR1 reads SGHTA; CDR2 reads FQGNSA. The CDR3 runs to 17 residues.